Following are 9 T cell receptor beta chains from one sample sequenced in a study of shared clonotypes between healthy human individuals. The naive CD8 population came from CD45RO-negative cells selected for CCR7, without terminally differentiated effector memory CD45RA+ cells. Sequencing used immunoSEQ multiplex PCR; TCRdb keeps in-frame clones, though not all of them. Of about 2.1 million clones in the sample, around 93% are singletons; the top ten hold roughly 1.7%. The sequencing input was naive CD8+ T cells from PBMCs. All receptors derive from a man between 18 and 35 years old in good health. Some clones in this sample may be carry-over from other donors' samples.

CDR3 protein: CASYIALNTEAFF. In nucleotides, the CDR3 is TGTGCCAGCTATATTGCATTGAACACTGAAGCTTTCTTT. The rearrangement joins TRBV7-8 to TRBJ1-1, with D unclear. CDR3 size: 13 residues. Germline V gene data show CDR1 as SGHVS and CDR2 as FQNEAQ. V was pared by 8 bases and J by 0 bases, with 10 bases between.

This chain links TRBV5-4 with TRBJ2-5; possibly TRBD1 for D (6 bases). The CDR3 runs to 17 residues. Germline V gene sequence: CDR1 SGHNT, CDR2 YYREEE (reference sequence). The V end was cut by 3 bases, the J end by 4 bases, with 22 bases between. CDR3 in amino acids: CASSYPDQTGIRETQYF. CDR3 in DNA: TGTGCCAGCAGCTACCCGGACCAGACAGGTATACGAGAGACCCAGTACTTC.

The rearrangement links TRBV19 to TRBJ2-7; 8 nucleotides match TRBD1. Germline-derived CDR1 and CDR2 are LNHDA and SQIVND (reference sequence). Unmatched junction bases numbered 7, after V lost 3 bases and J lost 6 bases. CDR3 length: 14 amino acids. The CDR3: CASSIRDRSCEQYF. CDR3 in DNA: TGTGCCAGTAGTATCCGGGACAGGTCATGCGAGCAGTACTTC.

The chain couples TRBV13 to TRBJ1-6; 7 bases match TRBD1. V lost 5 bases, J lost 7 bases, and 8 bases stayed unmatched. CDR1 and CDR2 (germline): PRHDT, FYEKMQ (reference sequence). The CDR3 covers 15 residues. CDR3 loop: CASSETQGGNSPLHF. The CDR3 region has the DNA TGTGCCAGCAGCGAAACTCAGGGGGGAAATTCACCCCTCCACTTT. Full variable domain (missing parts from reference TRBV13 and TRBJ1-6): AAGVIQSPRHLIKEKRETATLKCYPIPRHDTVYWYQQGPGQDPQFLISFYEKMQSDKGSIPDRFSAQQFSDYHSELNMSSLELGDSALYFCASSETQGGNSPLHFGNGTRLTVT.

This clone occurred once. In DNA form, the CDR3 reads TGTGCCAGCAGCCGAGGGACAGCGAAGGGGAGGACTGAAGCTTTCTTT. Translated: CASSRGTAKGRTEAFF. The rearrangement joins TRBV28 to TRBJ1-1; TRBD1 agrees at 7 bases. The CDR3 has 16 amino acids. V was pared by 6 bases and J by 5 bases, with 15 bases of the junction left unmatched. Germline V gene sequence: CDR1 MDHEN, CDR2 SYDVKM.

A remark on this clone: This specimen includes other DNA sequences encoding the same CDR3. The V call is TRBV28, the J call TRBJ1-1; D call uncertain. Trimming pared 5 bases from V and 1 base from J, leaving 11 bases between. Germline V CDR1 and CDR2: MDHEN, SYDVKM. This CDR3 is 14 amino acids long. CDR3 sequence: CASSPRRGNTEAFF. CDR3 coding DNA: TGTGCCAGCAGTCCCCGACGCGGGAACACTGAAGCTTTCTTT.

The genes are TRBV11-2 and TRBJ1-4; D remains ambiguous. Per the germline V gene, CDR1 is SGHAT and CDR2 is FQNNGV. The V end lost 6 bases, the J end lost 6 bases, and 17 bases lay between the germline ends. CDR3 length: 15 residues. CDR3 coding DNA: TGTGCCAGCAGTCTAGCCCTGGGGTGGGATGAAAAACTGTTTTTT. Translating gives CASSLALGWDEKLFF.

The genes are TRBV27 and TRBJ2-2, with D tentatively TRBD1 or TRBD2 (5 bases each). Germline V gene data show CDR1 as MNHEY and CDR2 as SMNVEV (reference sequence). The V and J ends lost 5 bases and 1 base respectively, with 11 bases between them. CDR3 length equals 15 residues. The CDR3 region is CASSPWDGNTGELFF. Here the CDR3 DNA reads TGTGCCAGCAGTCCGTGGGACGGGAACACCGGGGAGCTGTTTTTT.

This clone was seen a few times. V gene TRBV25-1 combines with J gene TRBJ1-2; D uncertain. Germline CDR1 reads MGHDK; CDR2 reads SYGVNS. The CDR3 runs 12 residues. V lost 4 bases and J lost 3, with 6 bases in between. The CDR3 DNA reads TGTGCCAGCAGTGGGCGATACTATGGCTACACCTTC. Translated, it gives CASSGRYYGYTF.